The 27 T cell receptor beta chains listed next were all sequenced from one sample in a study of T-cell reconstitution after alpha-beta-depleted transplantation in children. Preparation of the TCRbeta library was carried out with unique molecular identifiers. TCRdb re-called the PCR reads through MiXCR, storing one row per CDR3 protein. Here the sample spans 300,000 to 350,000 distinct CDR3 sequences, approximately 23% being singletons. The sample was PBMCs, mostly from graft donor cells, taken 180 days after TCRalphabeta/CD19-depleted stem cell transplant. The receptor set was obtained from a male patient between 5 and 17 years old who had a stem cell transplant for acute lymphoblastic leukemia, so the T cells may come from the graft donor.

This clonotype has just a few counts. The chain employs TRBV29-1 and TRBJ1-3; D uncertain. The CDR3 length is 12 residues. V shed 4 bases and J shed 3 bases, with 7 bases lying between them. The germline gives CDR1 SQVTM, CDR2 ANQGSEA. CDR3 in amino acids: CSVGIYGNTIYF. In nucleotides, the CDR3 is TGCAGCGTTGGCATTTATGGAAACACCATATATTTT.

The chain couples TRBV5-1 to TRBJ2-5, with TRBD1 identical over 7 bases. V dropped 0 bases and J dropped 5; count of bases not matched to a gene: 7. CDR1 is SGHRS, CDR2 YFSETQ, per germline. This CDR3 contains 15 residues. As DNA, the CDR3 is TGCGCCAGCAGCTTGGAGGGGGCGAGATTGGAGACCCAGTACTTC. It translates to CASSLEGARLETQYF.

Concerning this clonotype itself: Here the CDR3 omits its conserved ending phenylalanine or tryptophan, so a read error is the likely source. J is TRBJ2-7 and V is TRBV20-1; D not certain. Trimming left V 5 bases short and J 0 bases short, with 17 bases between. Germline V gene sequence: CDR1 DFQATT, CDR2 SNEGSKA (reference sequence). The CDR3 loop spans 15 amino acids. CDR3 sequence: CSARYELFSSYEQYY. CDR3 DNA sequence: TGCAGTGCTCGCTACGAGTTGTTCAGCTCCTACGAGCAGTACTAC.

The V and J genes are TRBV6-1 and TRBJ2-7, with D possibly TRBD1 on 6 matching bases. CDR1 is MNHNS, CDR2 SASEGT, per germline. The CDR3 is 15 amino acids. Trimming left V 4 bases short and J 2 bases short, with 15 bases between. As DNA, the CDR3 is TGTGCCAGCAGTGGGGGGCAGGGGCCTGCCTACGAGCAGTACTTC. Translation: CASSGGQGPAYEQYF.

This clonotype was observed a handful of times. The chain couples TRBV6-5 to TRBJ1-2; 8 nucleotides agree with TRBD1. The germline gives CDR1 MNHEY, CDR2 SVGAGI. The CDR3 has 16 amino acids. V gave up 2 bases and J gave up 7 bases; unmatched junction bases: 12. Written as DNA, the CDR3 is TGTGCCAGCAGTTACGCGACCCCAGGGGGCGAGGTTGGCTACACCTTC. Translating gives CASSYATPGGEVGYTF.

This clonotype turned up a few times. The chain has TRBV12-3 or TRBV12-4 and TRBJ2-5; 7 bases line up with TRBD1. Trimming cost V 4 bases and J 9 bases; bases outside gene matches: 8. The CDR3 has 13 residues. The CDR3 protein is CASSYETGSPQYF. In DNA form, the CDR3 reads TGTGCCAGCAGTTATGAGACAGGGAGCCCCCAGTACTTC.

This sequence joins TRBV20-1 and TRBJ1-5; no firm D call. The CDR3 consists of 12 residues. CDR1 is DFQATT and CDR2 is SNEGSKA in the germline V gene (reference sequence). Between the trimmed V and J ends, which lost 0 bases and 6 bases, there was a span of 6 bases. CDR3 nucleotide sequence: TGCAGTGCTAGAGATTTTGGTCAGCCCCAGCATTTT. It is translated as CSARDFGQPQHF.

The V gene is TRBV3-1, the J gene TRBJ1-2; TRBD1 matches at 9 bases. The trim removed 1 base at V and 5 bases at J, leaving 8 bases unmatched. The CDR3 consists of 16 residues. Germline lookup yields CDR1 LGHDT and CDR2 YNNKEL (reference sequence). CDR3 in amino acids: CASSQGDRAPRYGYTF. The CDR3, as DNA: TGTGCCAGCAGCCAAGGGGACAGGGCACCGCGGTATGGCTACACCTTC.

The chain employs TRBV3-1 and TRBJ2-1, with D possibly TRBD2 on 6 matching bases. The germline CDR1 and CDR2 sequences are LGHDT and YNNKEL (reference sequence). The CDR3 runs 18 residues. V shed 0 bases and J shed 3 bases, with 18 bases lying between them. CDR3 DNA: TGTGCCAGCAGCCAAGAGGGGGTCCTAGCGTCTTTCTACAATGAGCAGTTCTTC. Protein: CASSQEGVLASFYNEQFF.

This chain connects TRBV27 to TRBJ2-3; 7 nucleotides match TRBD1. J was trimmed by 0 bases and V by 3 bases; bases with no gene match: 9. This CDR3 is 17 amino acids long. Germline CDR1 is MNHEY and CDR2 is SMNVEV (reference sequence). In nucleotides, the CDR3 is TGTGCCAGCAGTTTGGGACAGCTTTTCCCTAGCACAGATACGCAGTATTTT. This translates into CASSLGQLFPSTDTQYF.

The rearrangement links TRBV20-1 to TRBJ2-3, with 9 bases matching TRBD2. The CDR3 consists of 18 residues. V lost 1 base to trimming and J lost 5 bases; unmatched junction nucleotides: 16. Germline V gives CDR1 DFQATT, CDR2 SNEGSKA (reference sequence). CDR3 protein: CSARGLAGASFILDTQYF. CDR3 DNA sequence: TGCAGTGCTAGAGGGTTAGCGGGAGCGTCGTTTATCTTAGATACGCAGTATTTT.

The chain couples TRBV18 to TRBJ1-2, with 9 bases aligning to TRBD1. With 3 bases clipped from V and 4 bases from J, the junction kept 9 bases outside the gene matches. From germline, CDR1 is KGHSH and CDR2 LQKENI. The CDR3 loop spans 16 amino acids. CDR3 nucleotide sequence: TGTGCCAGCTCACCGCCTCTAGGACAGGGGTCCTATGGCTACACCTTC. Translating it yields CASSPPLGQGSYGYTF.

This clonotype was found a few times. V usage is TRBV4-2 and J usage is TRBJ1-2; D remains ambiguous. V lost 0 bases and J 7 bases, leaving 3 bases between the germline ends. Germline V gene data show CDR1 as LGHNA and CDR2 as YNFKEQ. The CDR3 runs to 11 residues. CDR3 DNA sequence: TGTGCCAGCAGCCAAGATCTTGGCTACACCTTC. Translating gives CASSQDLGYTF.

CDR3 sequence: CSSPSGSFSTYNEQFF. The CDR3 DNA reads as TGCAGTAGCCCTAGCGGGAGTTTCAGCACCTACAATGAGCAGTTCTTC. The J gene is TRBJ2-1, the V gene TRBV20-1, with 10 bases that match TRBD2. Unmatched junction bases numbered 12, after V lost 8 bases and J lost 2 bases. The CDR3 extends over 16 amino acids. CDR1 and CDR2 (germline): DFQATT, SNEGSKA (reference sequence).

This clonotype was counted many times. The chain has TRBV20-1 and TRBJ2-4; 10 bases are a match to TRBD2. The germline V gene has CDR1 DFQATT and CDR2 SNEGSKA (reference sequence). There are 14 residues in the CDR3. After removal of 3 bases from V and 4 bases from J, the junction contained 3 bases not matched to a gene. The CDR3 spells CSASRTSGKNIQYF. The DNA of the CDR3 is TGCAGTGCTAGTAGGACTAGCGGAAAAAACATTCAGTACTTC.

Remarks on this clonotype: Mismatch with germline at one junction end may stem from a read error. The chain has TRBV5-6 and TRBJ2-7; TRBD2 matches 10 bases. Germline V gene data show CDR1 as SGHDT and CDR2 as YYEEEE. This CDR3 spans 16 amino acids. The CDR3 region has the DNA TGTACCAGCACCCCAGGGGCTAGCGGGAGCATCTACGAGCAGTACTTC. This encodes CTSTPGASGSIYEQYF.

This clonotype was observed a few times. V usage is TRBV9 and J usage is TRBJ2-1, with 8 bases fitting TRBD1. The V and J ends lost 0 bases and 10 bases, in that order; junction bases with no gene match: 3. Germline CDR1 and CDR2: SGDLS and YYNGEE. The CDR3 runs 13 residues. This CDR3 reads CASSVVAGGEQFF. The DNA for the CDR3 is TGTGCCAGCAGCGTAGTGGCAGGGGGCGAGCAGTTCTTC.

This clonotype was seen a few times. V gene TRBV7-3 combines with J gene TRBJ1-1; D ambiguous. V was pared by 8 bases and J by 1 base, with 5 bases between. CDR3 size: 11 residues. Germline V lookup: CDR1 SGHTA, CDR2 FQGTGA. The CDR3 bases are TGTGCCAGCGGGCGGAACACTGAAGCTTTCTTT. It translates to CASGRNTEAFF.

The gene calls are TRBV20-1 and TRBJ2-7; unclear D gene. The CDR3 sequence is 14 residues long. Germline CDR1 reads DFQATT; CDR2 reads SNEGSKA (reference sequence). Trimming left V 0 bases short and J 3 bases short, with 12 bases between. The CDR3 spells CSARDSPALYEQYF. The CDR3 nucleotides read TGCAGTGCTAGAGATTCCCCGGCCCTCTACGAGCAGTACTTC.

This clonotype was seen more than once but under ten times. The CDR3 here is CASTFSGVMNEQFF. The DNA of the CDR3 is TGTGCCAGCACTTTCTCCGGGGTAATGAATGAGCAGTTCTTC. This chain links TRBV12-3 or TRBV12-4 with TRBJ2-1, with D possibly matching TRBD2 (5 bases). The CDR3 is 14 amino acids. Trimming left V 7 bases short and J 7 bases short, with 17 bases between.

This clonotype was seen a few times. The V call is TRBV28, the J call TRBJ2-7, with D unresolved. This CDR3 contains 15 residues. The ends were cut back, 3 bases at V and 3 bases at J, with 15 bases in the middle. Germline loops: CDR1 MDHEN, CDR2 SYDVKM. The CDR3 bases are TGTGCCAGCAGTTTTTCGGCTATCCGTTTCTACGAGCAGTACTTC. Translating gives CASSFSAIRFYEQYF.

The sample holds many counts of this clonotype. The V call is TRBV28, the J call TRBJ2-7, with unresolved D. Per the germline V gene, CDR1 is MDHEN and CDR2 is SYDVKM. This CDR3 has 15 residues. The germline V and J ends were trimmed by 3 bases and 3 bases, with 15 bases remaining between them. CDR3 amino acids: CASSFGLFLRYEQYF. DNA for the CDR3: TGTGCCAGCAGTTTTGGCCTTTTTCTCCGCTACGAGCAGTACTTC.

V is TRBV11-1 and J is TRBJ2-6, with 7 bases identical to TRBD1. The length of the CDR3 is 18 residues. CDR1 SGHAT and CDR2 FQDESV come from the germline V gene (reference sequence). V shed 4 bases and J 4 bases; nucleotides not matched to a gene: 13. The CDR3 bases are TGTGCCAGCAGCTCCAGTCACATCAGGGGGAAGGGGGCCAACGTCCTGACTTTC. As protein: CASSSSHIRGKGANVLTF.

This clonotype occurred a few times. V is TRBV13 and J is TRBJ2-1; D perhaps matches TRBD2 (5 bases). The CDR3 is 15 residues long. Germline V gene lookup returns CDR1 PRHDT and CDR2 FYEKMQ (reference sequence). V was trimmed by 1 base and J by 7 bases, leaving 14 bases between them. The DNA of the CDR3 is TGTGCCAGCAGCTTAGAACTAGAAATATCTAATGAGCAGTTCTTC. It translates to CASSLELEISNEQFF. Looking up the rest from reference TRBV13 and TRBJ2-1 gives the full variable domain: AAGVIQSPRHLIKEKRETATLKCYPIPRHDTVYWYQQGPGQDPQFLISFYEKMQSDKGSIPDRFSAQQFSDYHSELNMSSLELGDSALYFCASSLELEISNEQFFGPGTRLTVL.

The chain has TRBV20-1 and TRBJ2-2; possibly TRBD1 for D (6 bases). The CDR3 is 15 residues long. Germline CDR1 reads DFQATT; CDR2 reads SNEGSKA (reference sequence). The germline V and J ends were trimmed by 6 bases and 6 bases, with 20 bases remaining between them. This CDR3 is CSAENPGHWSGELFF. The CDR3 nucleotides are TGCAGTGCCGAAAACCCGGGACACTGGTCCGGGGAGCTGTTTTTT.

In this sample, this clonotype turned up a few times. The genes are TRBV5-6 and TRBJ2-5, with no clear D. Germline V gives CDR1 SGHDT, CDR2 YYEEEE. This CDR3 contains 13 residues. Trimming pared 4 bases from V and 5 bases from J, leaving 12 bases between. As DNA, the CDR3 is TGTGCCAGCAGCGTTCAATTGCCCGAGACCCAGTACTTC. Protein sequence: CASSVQLPETQYF.

The rearrangement uses TRBV3-1 and TRBJ2-6; possible D gene TRBD1, 5 bases. The CDR3 consists of 18 residues. Germline V gene sequence: CDR1 LGHDT, CDR2 YNNKEL (reference sequence). Trimming stripped 0 bases from V and 0 bases from J, with 12 bases between. The CDR3 DNA is TGTGCCAGCAGCCAAGATAACGGCCAGGGCTCTGGGGCCAACGTCCTGACTTTC. Amino acids: CASSQDNGQGSGANVLTF.